This TCR beta chain derives from a study of blood T cell repertoires in COVID-19. This clone was counted only a few times. Trimming cost V 5 bases and J 3 bases; bases outside gene matches: 5. Germline CDR1 SEHNR, CDR2 FQNEAQ (reference sequence). The CDR3 length is 16 residues. The protocol was immunoSEQ multiplex PCR, while the TCRdb copy is restricted to in-frame clones and leaves out a portion. The sample includes roughly 110,000 clones, more than 70% of them seen just once. This TCR derives from a man aged 40-50 years with active or convalescent COVID-19. Input material: peripheral blood. The chain joins TRBV7-9 to TRBJ2-2; 11 bases line up with TRBD2. The CDR3 DNA is TGTGCCAGCAGCAACGGGACTAGCGGTTACACCGGGGAGCTGTTTTTT. This encodes CASSNGTSGYTGELFF.